The following is a T cell receptor beta chain sequence with its context. Its antigen remains unknown. This entry comes from a study of T-cell memory formation after mild COVID-19. From the 5' RACE reads, TCRdb called clonotypes with MiXCR, one entry per CDR3 protein. The sample lists about 400,000 distinct CDR3 sequences, about 22% occurring once. Notes on the study in general: Memory sampled before infection contained some responding clones, suggesting cross-reactive memory joined.

The sequence was collected from an adult woman who had mild COVID-19 (a few samples of this study predate the infection). Cell type and time point are not known. The sequencing sample was made of PBMCs or a T cell subset sorted from them (not recorded which).

CDR3 amino acids: CASSPGGLVGTDTQYF. In DNA, the CDR3 is TGTGCCAGCAGTCCCGGGGGACTAGTAGGCACAGATACGCAGTATTTT. The chain uses TRBV4-2 and TRBJ2-3; TRBD2 matches 8 bases. Germline CDR1 LGHNA, CDR2 YNFKEQ. After removal of 6 bases from V and 1 base from J, the junction contained 9 bases not matched to a gene. The CDR3 totals 16 residues.